Listed below are T cell receptor beta chains from one sample, sequenced in a study of cytomegalovirus exposure and HLA in healthy donors. The data were produced by immunoSEQ multiplex PCR, yet TCRdb's version contains in-frame clones alone and is incomplete. The sample lists 65,000 to 90,000 clones, less than 80% occurring once. The sequencing sample was made of PBMCs. The origin of the receptors is a woman in her thirties or forties in good health and CMV-seropositive. The CDR3 runs from the conserved cysteine through the conserved F or W. The D gene is left open where the match is weak.

TRBJ1-3 | NA | TRBV10-3 | CAIRGRIQGQVGNTIYF
TRBJ2-5 | TRBD2 | TRBV5-1 | CASSPQGLAGGPRTQYF
TRBJ2-3 | TRBD2 | TRBV4-2 | CASSHVSGGAGTDTQYF
TRBJ1-1 | NA | TRBV6-1 | CASREGRMNTEAFF
TRBJ2-5 | NA | TRBV5-1 | CASSLATIGLETQYF
TRBJ2-5 | NA | TRBV6-1 | CASRQQGQGETQYF
TRBJ1-3 | NA | TRBV9 | CASSVGQSSGNTIYF
TRBJ1-2 | NA | TRBV30 | CAWSPGGDDGYTF
TRBJ2-7 | NA | TRBV5-1 | CASSKDAGATYEQYF
TRBJ2-3 | NA | TRBV5-4 | CASSLAGADTQYF
TRBJ1-3 | NA | TRBV7-2 | CASSPVISGNTIYF
TRBJ1-5 | NA | TRBV9 | CASSPQEGGANQPQHF
TRBJ2-1 | TRBD1 | TRBV28 | CASSLYRQGNNEQFF
TRBJ1-6 | NA | TRBV6-4 | CASGREGNSPLHF
TRBJ2-1 | NA | TRBV15 | CATSRGRSYNEQFF
TRBJ2-3 | TRBD1 | TRBV15 | CATSSAPTGGSTDTQYF
TRBJ2-1 | TRBD2 | TRBV18 | CASGTSGGDNEQFF
TRBJ2-1 | TRBD1 | TRBV29-1 | CSVAQRTGSYNEQFF
TRBJ2-3 | TRBD2 | TRBV5-6 | CASSSTGGEDTQYF
TRBJ1-2 | NA | TRBV19 | CASSIQGAGYGYTF
TRBJ1-4 | TRBD1 | TRBV7-9 | CASSSTGGEKLFF
TRBJ2-7 | NA | TRBV2 | CASRRDSSYEQYF
TRBJ2-7 | TRBD2 | TRBV7-3 | CASSAGLAGKEQYF
TRBJ2-5 | TRBD2 | TRBV5-6 | CASTPPGIAGGETQYF
TRBJ2-7 | NA | TRBV14 | CASSHEDRYSRDEQYF
TRBJ1-4 | NA | TRBV27 | CASSFGTTNEKLFF
TRBJ2-7 | TRBD1 | TRBV28 | CASSLSTGRQYF
TRBJ2-2 | TRBD1 | TRBV30 | CAWSWSRTGVTGELFF
TRBJ2-1 | NA | TRBV7-3 | CASSGRGEQFF
TRBJ1-1 | TRBD1 | TRBV18 | CASSPDRGRGTEAFF
TRBJ1-3 | NA | TRBV6-5 | CASSYTDAGWGNTIYF
TRBJ2-3 | NA | TRBV6-1 | CASSEAVRGDTQYF
TRBJ2-5 | TRBD2 | TRBV2 | CASTSTSGGGGTQYF
TRBJ2-6 | NA | TRBV18 | CASRRNRDSGANVLTF
TRBJ2-7 | NA | TRBV7-2 | CASSPERGEQYF
TRBJ2-7 | NA | TRBV5-6 | CASSIQYEQYF
TRBJ2-1 | NA | TRBV9 | CASSTTGTNEQFF
TRBJ1-2 | TRBD1 | TRBV28 | CASSLERRGLQDGYTF
TRBJ2-1 | NA | TRBV7-9 | CASSLTERASYNEQFF
TRBJ1-4 | NA | TRBV15 | CATSRDRAAKLFF
TRBJ2-7 | TRBD2 | TRBV6-5 | CASSYASGEYEQYF
TRBJ2-5 | TRBD2 | TRBV5-4 | CASSFSREVTETQYF
TRBJ1-5 | TRBD1 | TRBV29-1 | CSARTGDNQPQHF
TRBJ2-1 | TRBD2 | TRBV7-7 | CASSPGLAGSHEQFF
TRBJ1-2 | NA | TRBV27 | CASSLSSRVEYTF
TRBJ2-1 | TRBD2 | TRBV4-1 | CASSQVLGGSSYNEQFF
NA | TRBD1 | TRBV4-1 | CASSHGQGYEQYF
TRBJ1-5 | NA | TRBV28 | CASKGSGGNQPQHF
TRBJ2-3 | TRBD2 | TRBV4-2 | CASSRPGLAGADTQYF